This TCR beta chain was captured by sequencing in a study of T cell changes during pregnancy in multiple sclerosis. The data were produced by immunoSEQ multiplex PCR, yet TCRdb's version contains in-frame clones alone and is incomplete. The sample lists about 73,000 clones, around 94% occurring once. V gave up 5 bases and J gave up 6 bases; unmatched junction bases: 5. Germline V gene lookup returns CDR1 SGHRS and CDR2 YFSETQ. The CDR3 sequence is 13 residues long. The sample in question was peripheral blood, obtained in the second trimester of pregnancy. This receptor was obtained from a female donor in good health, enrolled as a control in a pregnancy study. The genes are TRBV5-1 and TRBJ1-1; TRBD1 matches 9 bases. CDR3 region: CASRLQGAAEAFF. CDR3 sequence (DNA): TGCGCCAGCAGGTTACAGGGGGCGGCTGAAGCTTTCTTT. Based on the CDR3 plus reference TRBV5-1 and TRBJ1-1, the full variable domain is KAGVTQTPRYLIKTRGQQVTLSCSPISGHRSVSWYQQTPGQGLQFLFEYFSETQRNKGNFPGRFSGRQFSNSRSEMNVSTLELGDSALYLCASRLQGAAEAFFGQGTRLTVV.